A selection of T cell receptor beta chains follows, all from one sample in a study of cytomegalovirus exposure and HLA in healthy donors. Generated by immunoSEQ multiplex PCR, the TCRdb table keeps only in-frame clones and is missing some. Of about 150,000 clones listed, about 10% are singletons. Sequencing input: PBMCs. The receptors stem from a man between 50 and 59 years old in good health and CMV-seronegative. CDR3s include the opening cysteine and the closing phenylalanine or tryptophan. Clone size is shown for a subset of rows, as once, few, many or a class of expanded clone.

V	J	size	length	CDR3
TRBV7-8	TRBJ2-7	-	14	CASSVQGRMYEQYF
TRBV27	TRBJ1-4	-	14	CASSLSRGGEKLFF
TRBV19	TRBJ1-1	many	14	CASSPGAGFSEAFF
TRBV9	TRBJ2-1	few	17	CASSVGPGGSSYNEQFF
TRBV19	TRBJ2-7	few	13	CASKKTTGDEQYF
TRBV30	TRBJ1-1	few	13	CAWGGNRDTEAFF
TRBV5-4	TRBJ2-3	-	15	CASSLGTSVPDTQYF
TRBV6-6	TRBJ1-1	-	15	CASSWVLDKNTEAFF
TRBV5-1	TRBJ2-1	few	15	CASSLGTSGVEEQFF
TRBV5-6	TRBJ2-7	few	14	CASRPGTGENEQYF
TRBV7-9	TRBJ2-2	-	16	CASSPGGRANTGELFF
TRBV28	TRBJ2-2	few	15	CASNPGGEHTGELFF
TRBV2	TRBJ2-7	few	13	CASSPGQSYEQYF
TRBV11-2	TRBJ2-7	few	14	CASTPDGEFYEQYF
TRBV6-1	TRBJ1-2	few	14	CASSEVGGNYGYTF
TRBV9	TRBJ1-2	few	16	CASTPTPTGATYGYTF
TRBV11-2	TRBJ1-1	few	15	CASSFQTGDVAEAFF
TRBV2	TRBJ2-7	few	13	CASMTSGTYEQYF
TRBV4-1	TRBJ1-2	few	16	CASSQDRSRGNYGYTF
TRBV5-6	TRBJ1-1	-	17	CASSLGRGEDMNTEAFF
TRBV29-1	TRBJ1-1	-	13	CSAWTGGYTEAFF
TRBV7-9	TRBJ2-7	few	12	CASTPVPYEQYF
TRBV2	TRBJ2-1	-	16	CASSRTGGLNYNEQFF
TRBV6-1	TRBJ2-5	few	12	CASSEIGGTQYF